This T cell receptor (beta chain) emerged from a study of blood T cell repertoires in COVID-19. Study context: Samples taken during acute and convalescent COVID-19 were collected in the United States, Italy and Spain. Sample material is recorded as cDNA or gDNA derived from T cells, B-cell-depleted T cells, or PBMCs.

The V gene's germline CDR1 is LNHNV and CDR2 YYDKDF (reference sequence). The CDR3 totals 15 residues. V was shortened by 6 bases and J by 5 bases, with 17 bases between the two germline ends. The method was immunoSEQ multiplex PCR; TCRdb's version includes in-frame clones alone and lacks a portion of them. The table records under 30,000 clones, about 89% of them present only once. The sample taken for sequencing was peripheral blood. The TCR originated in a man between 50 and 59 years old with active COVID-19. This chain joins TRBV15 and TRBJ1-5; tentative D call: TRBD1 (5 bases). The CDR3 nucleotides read TGTGCCACCAGTCTCTTTACAGGACACGATCAGCCCCAGCATTTT. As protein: CATSLFTGHDQPQHF.